Below, 26 T cell receptor beta chains from the same sample are listed, as sequenced in a study of blood T cell repertoires in COVID-19. Sequencing was performed with immunoSEQ multiplex PCR; in TCRdb, only in-frame clones are kept and a portion is missing. The table includes some 200,000 clones, about 81% detected once. Sequencing was carried out using peripheral blood. The source of these receptors is a man aged 25 to 45 with active or convalescent COVID-19.

This chain connects TRBV15 to TRBJ1-1; the D gene is possibly TRBD1 (5 bases). The CDR3 has 14 residues. Trimming took 4 bases from V and 4 from J, leaving 13 bases between them. The V gene's germline CDR1 is LNHNV and CDR2 YYDKDF (reference sequence). The CDR3 protein is CATSIPVGGTEAFF. The CDR3 coding sequence is TGTGCCACCAGCATCCCGGTGGGGGGCACTGAAGCTTTCTTT. Combining the CDR3 with reference TRBV15 and TRBJ1-1 gives the whole variable domain DAMVIQNPRYQVTQFGKPVTLSCSQTLNHNVMYWYQQKSSQAPKLLFHYYDKDFNNEADTPDNFQSRRPNTSFCFLDIRSPGLGDTAMYLCATSIPVGGTEAFFGQGTRLTVV.

This chain links TRBV6-5 with TRBJ1-3; a weak D match, TRBD1 (6 bases). CDR3 length: 15 amino acids. Germline CDR1 reads MNHEY; CDR2 reads SVGAGI. The germline V and J ends were trimmed by 8 bases and 0 bases, with 14 bases remaining between them. In DNA, the CDR3 is TGTGCCAGCCTTCCATCGGACAGCTCTGGAAACACCATATATTTT. It yields the protein CASLPSDSSGNTIYF.

V and J are TRBV7-2 and TRBJ2-5; D might be TRBD2 (6 bases). Trimming cost V 5 bases and J 7 bases, with 11 bases left between them. The CDR3 is 12 amino acids. Germline-derived CDR1 and CDR2 are SGHTA and FQGNSA. CDR3 sequence (DNA): TGTGCCAGCAGCCCCGTCGGGGGGACCCAGTACTTC. It codes for CASSPVGGTQYF.

This sequence joins TRBV5-1 and TRBJ1-1; a possible D gene is TRBD1 (5 bases). The CDR3 spans 16 residues. The V gene's germline CDR1 is SGHRS and CDR2 YFSETQ. With 4 bases removed from V and 1 base from J, the gap between germline ends came to 17 bases. The CDR3 is CASSPVGGAENTEAFF. CDR3 DNA sequence: TGCGCCAGCAGCCCGGTGGGTGGGGCGGAGAACACTGAAGCTTTCTTT.

V and J are TRBV5-6 and TRBJ1-4; D perhaps matches TRBD1 (5 bases). The germline V gene has CDR1 SGHDT and CDR2 YYEEEE. Trimming stripped 2 bases from V and 1 base from J, with 12 bases between. The CDR3 is 16 residues long. CDR3 DNA sequence: TGTGCCAGCAGCTTCCAGGGAAGAGGAACTAATGAAAAACTGTTTTTT. Encoded protein: CASSFQGRGTNEKLFF.

The chain employs TRBV6-4 and TRBJ2-1, with D possibly matching TRBD2 (6 bases). V was shortened by 5 bases and J by 3 bases, with 17 bases between the two germline ends. Germline V gives CDR1 MRHNA, CDR2 SNTAGT. CDR3 length: 16 amino acids. CDR3: CASSHYGGAFYNEQFF. The CDR3 region has the DNA TGTGCCAGCAGTCACTACGGGGGAGCGTTCTACAATGAGCAGTTCTTC.

The chain is built from TRBV6-1 and TRBJ1-2; D is possibly TRBD1 (6 bases). The length of the CDR3 is 14 residues. Germline CDR1 reads MNHNS; CDR2 reads SASEGT. The V end was cut by 1 base, the J end by 4 bases, with 10 bases between. The CDR3: CASSEDGGPYGYTF. In nucleotides, the CDR3 is TGTGCCAGCAGTGAAGACGGGGGGCCCTATGGCTACACCTTC.

The V call is TRBV19, the J call TRBJ1-1; no firm D call. CDR3 length: 14 residues. With 3 bases removed from V and 0 bases from J, the gap between germline ends came to 8 bases. Per germline, CDR1 LNHDA and CDR2 SQIVND (reference sequence). The DNA of the CDR3 is TGTGCCAGTAGTATCGCCACAGTGAACACTGAAGCTTTCTTT. This translates into CASSIATVNTEAFF.

V usage is TRBV24-1 and J usage is TRBJ1-4, with 9 bases identical to TRBD1. The CDR3 totals 15 residues. J was trimmed by 4 bases and V by 4 bases; bases with no gene match: 3. Germline values: CDR1 KGHDR, CDR2 SFDVKD. The CDR3 reads CATSEPGQGNEKLFF. CDR3 sequence (DNA): TGTGCCACCAGTGAACCGGGACAGGGTAATGAAAAACTGTTTTTT.

This sequence joins TRBV24-1 and TRBJ2-1; a weak D match, TRBD1 (7 bases). The germline V and J ends were trimmed by 0 bases and 8 bases, with 16 bases remaining between them. Germline V lookup: CDR1 KGHDR, CDR2 SFDVKD. This CDR3 has 16 amino acids. CDR3 region: CATSDLRGTEKDEQFF. The CDR3 region has the DNA TGTGCCACCAGTGATTTGCGCGGGACAGAGAAAGATGAGCAGTTCTTC.

The chain employs TRBV7-8 and TRBJ1-5, with D unresolved. CDR3 size: 16 residues. The germline CDR1 and CDR2 sequences are SGHVS and FQNEAQ. Trimming took off 6 bases at V and 3 bases at J, with 18 bases between the two ends. CDR3 in DNA: TGTGCCAGCAGACAGCGCCCCGGGAGTCCCAATCAGCCCCAGCATTTT. Its protein is CASRQRPGSPNQPQHF.

The rearrangement uses TRBV4-1 and TRBJ1-6; 8 bases align to TRBD1. Germline V lookup: CDR1 MGHRA, CDR2 YSYEKL. V trimming: 2 bases; J trimming: 10 bases; junction bases outside the gene matches: 4. The CDR3 extends over 14 amino acids. This CDR3 reads CASSQQDRGSPLHF. CDR3 sequence (DNA): TGCGCCAGCAGCCAACAAGACAGGGGCTCACCCCTCCACTTT.

This sequence joins TRBV9 and TRBJ1-3; D remains unclear. Germline V gene lookup returns CDR1 SGDLS and CDR2 YYNGEE. V lost 5 bases to trimming and J lost 2 bases, with 8 bases between them. The CDR3 is 13 amino acids. Here the CDR3 DNA reads TGTGCCAGCAGTCCAGGCACTGGAAACACCATATATTTT. Translated, it gives CASSPGTGNTIYF.

The J gene is TRBJ1-1, the V gene TRBV27; the D is unclear. The CDR3 is 13 amino acids. V gave up 2 bases and J gave up 5 bases, with 9 bases separating them. CDR1 is MNHEY and CDR2 is SMNVEV in the germline V gene (reference sequence). The CDR3 protein is CASSLKGGTEAFF. The CDR3 DNA follows: TGTGCCAGCAGTTTAAAGGGAGGGACTGAAGCTTTCTTT.

The sample holds one count of this clone. The chain employs TRBV6-1 and TRBJ1-2; 7 nucleotides align to TRBD1. Germline CDR1 MNHNS, CDR2 SASEGT. The CDR3 loop spans 14 amino acids. V shed 2 bases, J shed 2 bases, and the junction held 2 bases outside the gene matches. CDR3 coding DNA: TGTGCCAGCAGTGAATGGGACAGCAACTATGGCTACACCTTC. It encodes CASSEWDSNYGYTF.

The genes are TRBV9 and TRBJ1-2, with 9 bases lining up with TRBD1. V lost 3 bases to trimming and J lost 4 bases; unmatched junction nucleotides: 4. CDR1 and CDR2 from the germline V gene are SGDLS and YYNGEE. The CDR3 loop spans 14 amino acids. CDR3 region: CASSARTGAYGYTF. The CDR3 DNA reads TGTGCCAGCAGCGCTCGGACAGGGGCCTATGGCTACACCTTC.

V is TRBV30 and J is TRBJ1-4; D may be TRBD1 (6 bases). This CDR3 is 11 amino acids long. Germline V gene sequence: CDR1 GTSNPN, CDR2 SVGIG (reference sequence). Trimming stripped 3 bases from V and 14 bases from J, with 13 bases between. Written as DNA, the CDR3 is TGTGCCTGGAGATTGACAGGTCGGCTGTTTTTT. This sequence encodes CAWRLTGRLFF. Together with reference TRBV30 and TRBJ1-4, the CDR3 gives the full variable domain: SQTIHQWPATLVQPVGSPLSLECTVEGTSNPNLYWYRQAAGRGLQLLFYSVGIGQISSEVPQNLSASRPQDRQFILSSKKLLLSDSGFYLCAWRLTGRLFFGSGTQLSVL.

CDR3 residues: CASSLMSRGANEQFF. The DNA for the CDR3 is TGTGCCAGCAGCTTAATGTCCAGGGGCGCCAATGAGCAGTTCTTC. V gene TRBV11-2 combines with J gene TRBJ2-1; D is perhaps TRBD1 (6 bases). CDR3 length: 15 amino acids. Trimming shortened V by 2 bases and J by 6 bases, and 14 bases separated the two germline ends. Germline CDR1 SGHAT, CDR2 FQNNGV.

This chain connects TRBV28 to TRBJ1-1, with D tentatively TRBD1 (5 bases). The germline V and J ends were trimmed by 1 base and 0 bases, with 18 bases remaining between them. Germline V gives CDR1 MDHEN, CDR2 SYDVKM. The CDR3 extends over 18 amino acids. For the CDR3, the DNA is TGTGCCAGCAGTTTATATGACAGAAGCTCCACCATGAACACTGAAGCTTTCTTT. As protein: CASSLYDRSSTMNTEAFF. The variable domain in full, completed from reference TRBV28 and TRBJ1-1, reads DVKVTQSSRYLVKRTGEKVFLECVQDMDHENMFWYRQDPGLGLRLIYFSYDVKMKEKGDIPEGYSVSREKKERFSLILESASTNQTSMYLCASSLYDRSSTMNTEAFFGQGTRLTVV.

The gene calls are TRBV5-5 and TRBJ1-2; D is unclear. CDR3 length: 14 amino acids. From germline, CDR1 is SGHKS and CDR2 YYEKEE (reference sequence). V lost 4 bases, J lost 4 bases, and 14 bases lay in between. This CDR3 is CASSPSLNSYGYTF. The CDR3 DNA sequence: TGTGCCAGCAGCCCGTCCCTCAACAGCTATGGCTACACCTTC.

This chain connects TRBV5-1 to TRBJ1-2; D is possibly TRBD1 (5 bases). Trimming took 1 base from V and 3 from J, leaving 13 bases between them. The germline V gene has CDR1 SGHRS and CDR2 YFSETQ. The CDR3 has 15 amino acids. This CDR3 reads CASSLSGAVDYGYTF. In DNA, the CDR3 is TGCGCCAGCAGCTTGAGTGGGGCTGTAGACTATGGCTACACCTTC.

The chain links TRBV5-4 to TRBJ2-1, with D perhaps TRBD2 (8 bases). This CDR3 contains 16 residues. CDR1 SGHNT and CDR2 YYREEE come from the germline V gene (reference sequence). V shed 3 bases and J shed 2 bases, with 15 bases lying between them. In nucleotides, the CDR3 is TGTGCCAGCAGCTCAGGGGGGACTAGGGCCTACAATGAGCAGTTCTTC. Its translation is CASSSGGTRAYNEQFF.

This chain joins TRBV4-3 and TRBJ2-2, with D hard to call. This CDR3 contains 15 residues. Trimming pared 2 bases from V and 1 base from J, leaving 8 bases between. CDR1 is LGHNA, CDR2 YSLEER, per germline. The CDR3 bases are TGCGCCAGCAGCCAAAAAGCGCTGAACACCGGGGAGCTGTTTTTT. Its translation: CASSQKALNTGELFF.

The chain recombines TRBV30 with TRBJ1-3; D not resolved. The germline V and J ends were trimmed by 4 bases and 3 bases, with 13 bases remaining between them. There are 14 residues in the CDR3. Germline V gives CDR1 GTSNPN, CDR2 SVGIG (reference sequence). CDR3 coding DNA: TGTGCCTGGACTGGAGGGAACTTTGGAAACACCATATATTTT. Translation gives CAWTGGNFGNTIYF. The variable domain in full, with the rest retrieved from reference TRBV30 and TRBJ1-3, is SQTIHQWPATLVQPVGSPLSLECTVEGTSNPNLYWYRQAAGRGLQLLFYSVGIGQISSEVPQNLSASRPQDRQFILSSKKLLLSDSGFYLCAWTGGNFGNTIYFGEGSWLTVV.

The chain couples TRBV6-6 to TRBJ2-7; possibly TRBD2 for D (6 bases). CDR1 is MNHNY and CDR2 is SVGAGI in the germline V gene (reference sequence). The CDR3 has 13 residues. This CDR3 is CGLGRTSTYEQYF. CDR3 coding DNA: TGTGGCTTGGGGAGGACAAGTACCTACGAGCAGTACTTC.

This clone has ten or more counts. This chain connects TRBV27 to TRBJ2-7; 8 nucleotides line up with TRBD2. Germline V CDR1 and CDR2: MNHEY, SMNVEV (reference sequence). The CDR3 covers 17 residues. With 1 base clipped from V and 2 bases from J, the junction kept 10 bases outside the gene matches. CDR3 sequence (DNA): TGTGCCAGCAGTTTATATGGGATCAGCGGGAGACCCTACGAGCAGTACTTC. Amino acids: CASSLYGISGRPYEQYF.